Reported below is one TCR beta chain. Its antigen remains unidentified. No base qualities exist here, and no much larger clone lies one base off it. This sample was taken from a study of a mutant IDH1 vaccine in newly diagnosed glioma (dated by TCRdb to about 2021). The study in broad terms: Patients were given eight vaccinations, in weeks 1, 3, 5, 7, 11, 15, 19 and 23, which matched visits V03 through V10. Longitudinal TCRB deep sequencing was performed for about two dozen treated patients wherever samples were available for exploratory analyses. In the chemotherapy-containing groups, vaccination started alongside temozolomide cycles, whereas in patients who had radiotherapy alone it started 4-6 weeks after radiotherapy. Peripheral blood was collected at six visits: V03 (baseline), V05, V07, V10, V12 and V13. Of the 32 patients who were treated, about 60% were male and roughly 40% were female, and the mean age was about 40 years. Before enrollment, patients had received standard therapy of radiotherapy alone, temozolomide alone, or radiochemotherapy with temozolomide; most received the combination. The full study reports these points: It was noted by the authors that analyses of patient blood samples could not be reproduced owing to sample limitations. Immune responses induced by the vaccine were seen in roughly 95% of patients across multiple MHC alleles. Pseudoprogression seemed to be unrelated to changes in the top peripheral T cell clonotypes found by TCRB sequencing. PBMC samples for TCRB deep sequencing were selected based on availability.

Library preparation used the immunoSEQ multiplex PCR assay. Rearranged TCR beta chain sequences were amplified using the hsTCRB Kit according to the manufacturer's protocol. TCRB libraries were sequenced on an Illumina MiSeq. On the study's bioinformatics: The proprietary platform of the kit vendor was used for demultiplexing, trimming and gene mapping. TCRdb retrieved this table from immuneACCESS and kept in-frame rearrangements only. Not all clones are present; in checked studies, unresolved V genes account for under half, and no reason is known for the remainder. V, J and clone size are taken as reported in that table, and D and trimming were inferred from the DNA itself. This sample lists some 60,000 clones; approximately 80% were detected once. 3.5% to 4.5% of the sample is taken by the ten largest. The time point label of this sample denotes: week 11, during vaccination. Each vaccine dose was 300 ug of a 20-mer mutant IDH1 peptide in Montanide, given subcutaneously with topical imiquimod. Newly diagnosed WHO grade 3 or 4 IDH1-mutant astrocytomas showing loss of nuclear ATRX were present in the donors. The samples were drawn from NOA16, a multicentre, single-arm, open-label phase I trial in Germany that tested a mutant IDH1 peptide vaccine in humans for the first time. Genomic DNA for TCRB sequencing was isolated from EDTA blood with the DNeasy Blood and Tissue Kit.

The source is a man in his thirties or forties with glioma. The material sequenced was PBMCs, taken from a glioma patient whose treatment included an IDH1 peptide vaccine.

The CDR3 in this case is CASSISSGGNNEQFF. The bases read TGTGCCAGCAGCATAAGCAGCGGGGGGAACAATGAGCAGTTCTTC. This chain is built from TRBV13 and TRBJ2-1, and TRBD2 aligns with 9 junction nucleotides. V trim: 5 bases; J trim: 5 bases; unmatched bases: 7. CDR1 and CDR2 are read off the germline V gene (reference sequence) as PRHDT and FYEKMQ. From cysteine to phenylalanine, the CDR3 is 15 amino acids long. Left in the record is the CDR3 DNA by itself, 45 bases read in frame from the first base.